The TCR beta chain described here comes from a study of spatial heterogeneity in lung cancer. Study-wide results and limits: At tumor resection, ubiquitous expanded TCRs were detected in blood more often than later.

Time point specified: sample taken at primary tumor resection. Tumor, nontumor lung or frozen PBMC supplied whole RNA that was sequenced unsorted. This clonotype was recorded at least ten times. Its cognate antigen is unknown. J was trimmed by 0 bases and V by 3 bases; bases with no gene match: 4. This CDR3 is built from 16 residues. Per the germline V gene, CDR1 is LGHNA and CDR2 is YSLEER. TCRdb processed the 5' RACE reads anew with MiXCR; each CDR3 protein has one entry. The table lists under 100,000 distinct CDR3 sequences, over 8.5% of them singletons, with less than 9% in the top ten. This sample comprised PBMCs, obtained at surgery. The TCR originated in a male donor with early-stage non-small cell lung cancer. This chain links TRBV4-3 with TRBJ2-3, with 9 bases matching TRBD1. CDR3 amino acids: CASSQSTGGSTDTQYF. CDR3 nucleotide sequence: TGCGCCAGCAGCCAGAGTACAGGGGGCAGCACAGATACGCAGTATTTT.